These T cell receptor beta chains were read from a single sample in a study of T cell repertoires in cytomegalovirus infection. TCRdb redid the calling of the reads with MiXCR, one entry per CDR3 protein. In the table there are some 120,000 distinct CDR3 sequences, about 32% of which are singletons. No antigens are known for them. The sample consisted of CD8+ T cells from cultured PBMCs, taken from culture after CMV antigen stimulation. These receptors were collected from a human donor in good health (CMV status not recorded). Some clones in this sample may be carry-over from other donors' samples. Each CDR3 is given with its conserved first and last residue. A D gene is named only where the DNA matches it firmly. The listing skips clone size in some rows; elsewhere it reads once, few, many or a size class.

cdr3_nt cdr3_aa clone_size j_call d_call v_call cdr3_length
TGTGCCAGCAGTGACCCCAACACTGAAGCTTTCTTT CASSDPNTEAFF many TRBJ1-1 NA TRBV6-2/TRBV6-3 12
TGTGCCAGCAGCTTCCCCAAACAGCAACCAAACACCGGGGAGCTGTTTTTT CASSFPKQQPNTGELFF once TRBJ2-2 NA TRBV7-9 17
TGTGCCAGCAGTTTAGAGGGGGGGCAAAACACCGTAAGCGCCGGGGAGCTGTTTTTT CASSLEGGQNTVSAGELFF few TRBJ2-2 NA TRBV28 19
TGTGCCAGCAGTTACTCAGGGGACAACTATGGCTACACCTTC CASSYSGDNYGYTF NA TRBJ1-2 NA TRBV6-8 14
TGTGCCAGTAGTATATTTGACACGTATAGCAATCAGCCCCAGCATTTT CASSIFDTYSNQPQHF NA TRBJ1-5 NA TRBV19 16
TGTGCCAGCAGCCCATGGACAGGGAGCAATCAGCCCCAGCATTTT CASSPWTGSNQPQHF many TRBJ1-5 TRBD1 TRBV7-6 15
TGTGCCAGCAGCTCCGAGGGACAGGGACTGAGGGAGACCCAGTACTTC CASSSEGQGLRETQYF few TRBJ2-5 TRBD1 TRBV7-9 16
TGTGCCAGCAGTGCCCTGACAGGGAACACTGAAGCTTTCTTT CASSALTGNTEAFF few TRBJ1-1 NA TRBV6-1 14
TGTGCCAGCAGCTTCGACACCCTCGATAATCACTTC CASSFDTLDNHF NA TRBJ2-7 NA TRBV7-9 12
TGTGCCAGCAGCGCGACAGGGACAGGCATGAACACTGAAGCTTTCTTT CASSATGTGMNTEAFF few TRBJ1-1 TRBD1 TRBV7-9 16
TGTGCCAGCAGTGACAGAAGGGACAGTGGCGTTGCTAACTATGGCTACACCTTC CASSDRRDSGVANYGYTF NA TRBJ1-2 TRBD1 TRBV25-1 18
TGTGCCAGCAGCCAAGAGCAGTGGGGGATCGTAAGAGCTGAAGCTTTCTTT CASSQEQWGIVRAEAFF NA TRBJ1-1 NA TRBV3-1 17
TGTGCCACGGCGCCACTAGCGGGGGGAGAACAAGAGACCCAGTACTTC CATAPLAGGEQETQYF NA TRBJ2-5 TRBD2 TRBV10-3 16
TGCGCCAGCAGGAGTCTAGGGAACACCGGGGAGCTGTTTTTT CASRSLGNTGELFF NA TRBJ2-2 NA TRBV4-3 14
TGCGCCAGCAGCCCGGGACAGGAGATCAATGAGCAGTTCTTC CASSPGQEINEQFF NA TRBJ2-1 TRBD1 TRBV4-1 14
TGTGCCAGCAGCCCGAGCTCTAGCGGGGGGGCCGAAGAGACCCAGTACTTC CASSPSSSGGAEETQYF NA TRBJ2-5 TRBD2 TRBV7-6 17
TGTGCCAGCAGCTTAGTGTTACAGTTTAGGAATGAGCAGTTCTTC CASSLVLQFRNEQFF many TRBJ2-1 NA TRBV7-2 15
TGCAGTGCTAGAGATCTCCGGCAGGGGAAGGCGAACCGCTACCCCTACAATGAGCAGTTCTTC CSARDLRQGKANRYPYNEQFF NA TRBJ2-1 NA TRBV20-1 21
TGTGCCAGCTCACCGGCCGGGGGCTCCCCCTATGGCTACACCTTC CASSPAGGSPYGYTF NA TRBJ1-2 NA TRBV18 15
TGTGCCAGCAGCTTTAGCAGAGGTGAAGCTTTCTTT CASSFSRGEAFF NA TRBJ1-1 NA TRBV7-9 12
TGCAGTGCTCTCATTGTGGGGCCATGGGGTGAAAAACTGTTTTTT CSALIVGPWGEKLFF NA TRBJ1-4 NA TRBV20-1 15
TGTGCCAGCAGCTTGACAGGGGGCGTCTACAATGAGCAGTTCTTC CASSLTGGVYNEQFF NA TRBJ2-1 TRBD1 TRBV5-4 15
TGTGCCAGCAGCTTCCGAGGGGAGTTTGGCACAGATACGCAGTATTTT CASSFRGEFGTDTQYF NA TRBJ2-3 NA TRBV7-2 16
TGCGCCAGCAGCCAAGTCATGGGGGAGGGCAACAATCAGCCCCAGCATTTT CASSQVMGEGNNQPQHF few TRBJ1-5 NA TRBV4-1 17
TGTGCCAGCAGCTTAAGAGGGGGACCAAGCACAGATACGCAGTATTTT CASSLRGGPSTDTQYF NA TRBJ2-3 NA TRBV7-6 16
TGTGCCAGCAGTTCCAATATCCGACGAGGGGGACTGAATCAGCCCCAGCATTTT CASSSNIRRGGLNQPQHF few TRBJ1-5 NA TRBV12-3/TRBV12-4 18
TGCAGTGCTAGAGGCGGCGGTAACTCCTACGAGCAGTACTTC CSARGGGNSYEQYF few TRBJ2-7 NA TRBV20-1 14
TGTGCCAGTAGTCCAAGACAGGGTTTGATGACTGAAGCTTTCTTT CASSPRQGLMTEAFF NA TRBJ1-1 TRBD1 TRBV19 15
TGTGCCAGCACCTCGACAGGGGGCCGTGAAAAACTGTTTTTT CASTSTGGREKLFF few TRBJ1-4 TRBD1 TRBV12-3/TRBV12-4 14
TGCGCCAGCACGGTAGGCGGCGGGTACACTGAAGCTTTCTTT CASTVGGGYTEAFF few TRBJ1-1 NA TRBV5-1 14
TGTGCCAGCCGACGGGACAGGGGGCCGGCTGAAGCTTTCTTT CASRRDRGPAEAFF few TRBJ1-1 TRBD1 TRBV6-1 14
TGTGCCAGCAGCCCTGGACTAGCGGGAAGTACCGAGCAGTACTTC CASSPGLAGSTEQYF NA TRBJ2-7 TRBD2 TRBV7-6 15
TGTGCCAGCAGCCTGGGAGGGCCAACCACCGGGGAGCTGTTTTTT CASSLGGPTTGELFF NA TRBJ2-2 TRBD2 TRBV7-6 15
TGCGCCAGCAGCCCGGGACAGGGGAATGGCTACGAGCAGTACTTC CASSPGQGNGYEQYF NA TRBJ2-7 TRBD1 TRBV5-1 15
TGTGCCAGCAGCCCACAGGGATACACTGAAGCTTTCTTT CASSPQGYTEAFF many TRBJ1-1 NA TRBV7-9 13
TGTGCCAGCAGCCTTGACAGTCAAACAGATACGCAGTATTTT CASSLDSQTDTQYF NA TRBJ2-3 NA TRBV7-3 14
TGTGCCAGCAGCCCTTGGGCAGACGCTATTGATTACAATGAGCAGTTCTTC CASSPWADAIDYNEQFF NA TRBJ2-1 NA TRBV6-2/TRBV6-3 17
TGTGCCAGCAGTGAAGGGGGGTACACTGAAGCTTTCTTT CASSEGGYTEAFF NA TRBJ1-1 NA TRBV2 13
TGTGCCAGCAGCTCCACAGGGAAGGAGCAGTTCTTC CASSSTGKEQFF few TRBJ2-1 NA TRBV7-3 12
TGTGCCAGCAGCTTAGCGGCAGGGGGCCGCTATGGCTACACCTTC CASSLAAGGRYGYTF few TRBJ1-2 TRBD1 TRBV7-6 15
TGTGCCAGCAGTCTCCAGGAGGATGAGACCCAGTACTTC CASSLQEDETQYF many TRBJ2-5 NA TRBV28 13
TGTGCCAGCAGTGCTAATTGGGTAGCGGGTTCACCCCTCCACTTT CASSANWVAGSPLHF few TRBJ1-6 NA TRBV6-1 15
TGTGCCAGCAGCATTTCGACAGGGGGCGATGAAAAACTGTTTTTT CASSISTGGDEKLFF many TRBJ1-4 TRBD1 TRBV7-8 15
TGTGCCAGCAGTGGGTGGGTTTTAAGCACTGAAGCTTTCTTT CASSGWVLSTEAFF NA TRBJ1-1 NA TRBV6-1 14
TGTGCCAGCAGGAGCCGATTCGTGGGAGCGGGGGGAAACACCGGGGAGCTGTTTTTT CASRSRFVGAGGNTGELFF many TRBJ2-2 TRBD2 TRBV7-2 19
TGTGCCAGCAGTGTACGACTTGGGGGGCTCGACAATGAGCAGTTCTTC CASSVRLGGLDNEQFF NA TRBJ2-1 NA TRBV6-8 16
TGCAGTGCTAGATCTAGCGGGGGGGGAGATACGCAGTATTTT CSARSSGGGDTQYF NA TRBJ2-3 TRBD2 TRBV20-1 14
TGCGCCAGCAGCCAAGTCGGGAATGAGCAGTTCTTC CASSQVGNEQFF NA TRBJ2-1 NA TRBV4-1 12
TGCGCCAGCAGCCAAGGAGACAGTAATCGCTACGAGCAGTACTTC CASSQGDSNRYEQYF NA TRBJ2-7 NA TRBV4-1 15
TGTGCCAGCAGCTTTTACGGGGACCACGAGCAGTACTTC CASSFYGDHEQYF NA TRBJ2-7 NA TRBV7-2 13
TGTGCCAGCATCCCGGACAGAGCCCCCACAGATACGCAGTATTTT CASIPDRAPTDTQYF few TRBJ2-3 NA TRBV2 15
TGTGCCAGCAGCTTTAGTATATCTCGGGCAGATAATAAAAAACTGTTTTTT CASSFSISRADNKKLFF NA TRBJ1-4 NA TRBV7-9 17
TGCAGCGTTGAAGGGTTAACGGGGACGGACGGTACTGAAGCTTTCTTT CSVEGLTGTDGTEAFF NA TRBJ1-1 NA TRBV29-1 16
TGCAGCGTTGAGGAGGGGGACTATGGCTACACCTTC CSVEEGDYGYTF NA TRBJ1-2 NA TRBV29-1 12